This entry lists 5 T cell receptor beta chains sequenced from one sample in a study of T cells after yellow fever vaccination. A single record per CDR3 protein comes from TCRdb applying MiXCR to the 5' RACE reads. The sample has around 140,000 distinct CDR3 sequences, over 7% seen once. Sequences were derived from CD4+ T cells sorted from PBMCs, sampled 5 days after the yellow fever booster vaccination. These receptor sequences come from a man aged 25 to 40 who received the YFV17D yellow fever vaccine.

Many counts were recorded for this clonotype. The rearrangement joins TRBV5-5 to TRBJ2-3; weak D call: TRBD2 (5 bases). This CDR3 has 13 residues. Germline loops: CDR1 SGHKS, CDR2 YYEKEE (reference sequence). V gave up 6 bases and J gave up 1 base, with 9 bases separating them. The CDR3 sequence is CASTGWGTDTQYF. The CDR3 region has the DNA TGTGCCAGCACGGGATGGGGCACAGATACGCAGTATTTT.

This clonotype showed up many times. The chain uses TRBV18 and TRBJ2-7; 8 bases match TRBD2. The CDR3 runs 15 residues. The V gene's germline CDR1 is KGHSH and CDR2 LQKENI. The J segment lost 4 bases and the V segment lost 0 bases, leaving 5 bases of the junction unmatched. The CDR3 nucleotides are TGTGCCAGCTCACCACCAAGCGGGAGTCGATACGAGCAGTACTTC. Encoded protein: CASSPPSGSRYEQYF.

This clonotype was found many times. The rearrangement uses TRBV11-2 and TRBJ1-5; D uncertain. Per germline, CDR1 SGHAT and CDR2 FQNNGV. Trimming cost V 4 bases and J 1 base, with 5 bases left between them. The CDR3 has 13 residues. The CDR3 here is CASSSWSNQPQHF. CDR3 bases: TGTGCCAGCAGCTCCTGGAGCAATCAGCCCCAGCATTTT.

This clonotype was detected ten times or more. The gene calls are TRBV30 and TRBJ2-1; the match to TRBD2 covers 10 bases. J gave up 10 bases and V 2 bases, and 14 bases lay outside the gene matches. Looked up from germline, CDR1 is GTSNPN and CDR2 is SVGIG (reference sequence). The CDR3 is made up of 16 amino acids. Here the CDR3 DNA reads TGTGCCTGGAGTCCCCTGGGGCTAGCGGGAGAAGGGGAGCAGTTCTTC. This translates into CAWSPLGLAGEGEQFF.

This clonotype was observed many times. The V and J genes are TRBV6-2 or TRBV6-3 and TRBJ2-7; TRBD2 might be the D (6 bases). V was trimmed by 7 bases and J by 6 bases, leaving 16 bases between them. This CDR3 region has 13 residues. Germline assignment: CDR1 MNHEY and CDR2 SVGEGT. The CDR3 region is CASIIQRDCEQYF. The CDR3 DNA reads TGTGCCAGCATCATACAGAGGGACTGCGAGCAGTACTTC.